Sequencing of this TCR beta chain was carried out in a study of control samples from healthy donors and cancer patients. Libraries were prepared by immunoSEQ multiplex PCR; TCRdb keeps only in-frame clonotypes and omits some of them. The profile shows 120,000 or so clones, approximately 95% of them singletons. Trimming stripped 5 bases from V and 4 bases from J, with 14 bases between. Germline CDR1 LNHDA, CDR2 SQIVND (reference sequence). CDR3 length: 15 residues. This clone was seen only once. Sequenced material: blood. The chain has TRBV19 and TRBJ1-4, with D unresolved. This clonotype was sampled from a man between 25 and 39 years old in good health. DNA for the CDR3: TGTGCCAGTAGTCCTACAGCTGCTGGTAATGAAAAACTGTTTTTT. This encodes CASSPTAAGNEKLFF.